This entry lists 27 T cell receptor beta chains sequenced from one sample in a study of shared clonotypes between healthy human individuals. TCRdb's table, derived via immunoSEQ multiplex PCR, lists solely in-frame clones and lacks some. The sample includes millions of clones, roughly 96% seen only once; the top ten take about 0.13%. The sample taken for sequencing was naive CD4+ T cells sorted from blood. Subset: CD45RA+ positively selected. The receptors here all came from a man between 18 and 35 years old in good health.

The count of this clone is one. The V and J genes are TRBV29-1 and TRBJ2-2, with D perhaps matching TRBD1 (5 bases). V lost 4 bases, J lost 6 bases, and 18 bases lay in between. Germline lookup yields CDR1 SQVTM and CDR2 ANQGSEA. The CDR3 has 15 amino acids. CDR3 sequence (DNA): TGCAGCGTTGGGTCCCTCAATTTCAGGGCCGGGGAGCTGTTTTTT. It is translated as CSVGSLNFRAGELFF.

This sequence joins TRBV7-9 and TRBJ2-1, with D perhaps TRBD1 or TRBD2 (6 bases each). Trimming removed 4 bases from V and 6 bases from J, with 13 bases in between. Germline CDR1 SEHNR, CDR2 FQNEAQ (reference sequence). The CDR3 runs 14 residues. CDR3 sequence reads: CASSSLQGGNEQFF. For the CDR3, the DNA is TGTGCCAGCAGCTCCCTACAGGGAGGCAATGAGCAGTTCTTC. Combining the CDR3 with reference TRBV7-9 and TRBJ2-1 gives the whole variable domain DTGVSQNPRHKITKRGQNVTFRCDPISEHNRLYWYRQTLGQGPEFLTYFQNEAQLEKSRLLSDRFSAERPKGSFSTLEIQRTEQGDSAMYLCASSSLQGGNEQFFGPGTRLTVL.

The chain combines TRBV27 with TRBJ2-1, with 9 bases matching TRBD2. The CDR3 covers 15 residues. Germline V gene lookup returns CDR1 MNHEY and CDR2 SMNVEV (reference sequence). The V segment lost 7 bases and the J segment 9 bases; nucleotides outside the gene matches: 13. CDR3 residues: CASNRPLAGEGEQFF. The CDR3 DNA follows: TGTGCCAGCAACCGCCCGTTAGCGGGAGAGGGTGAGCAGTTCTTC.

V is TRBV5-4 and J is TRBJ2-7; possible D gene TRBD1, 6 bases. This CDR3 has 12 residues. Trimming stripped 2 bases from V and 4 bases from J, with 7 bases between. CDR1 and CDR2 (germline): SGHNT, YYREEE (reference sequence). This chain's CDR3 is CASSFTGYEQYF. The CDR3, as DNA: TGTGCCAGCAGCTTTACAGGGTACGAGCAGTACTTC.

This clone came up once. This chain uses TRBV6-5 with TRBJ2-7; no reliable D call. V lost 2 bases and J 2 bases, leaving 10 bases between the germline ends. Germline V gene sequence: CDR1 MNHEY, CDR2 SVGAGI. CDR3 size: 14 residues. DNA for the CDR3: TGTGCCAGCAGTTACCCGACAAAAACCTACGAGCAGTACTTC. This encodes CASSYPTKTYEQYF.

This clone was recorded once. The chain is built from TRBV5-1 and TRBJ2-7; 8 bases line up with TRBD2. This CDR3 has 18 amino acids. The trim removed 0 bases at V and 2 bases at J, leaving 13 bases unmatched. Germline CDR1 is SGHRS and CDR2 is YFSETQ. CDR3 protein: CASSLAASRAGAAYEQYF. Here the CDR3 DNA reads TGCGCCAGCAGCTTGGCCGCAAGCCGAGCGGGGGCCGCCTACGAGCAGTACTTC.

This rearrangement joins TRBV19 to TRBJ2-7; 8 positions agree with TRBD2. Germline CDR1 and CDR2: LNHDA and SQIVND (reference sequence). V trimming: 2 bases; J trimming: 3 bases; junction bases outside the gene matches: 6. The length of the CDR3 is 15 residues. CDR3 loop: CASSIKAGGDYEQYF. CDR3 in DNA: TGTGCCAGTAGTATAAAGGCGGGAGGTGACTACGAGCAGTACTTC.

The chain is built from TRBV6-5 and TRBJ2-3; possible D gene TRBD2, 6 bases. CDR1 is MNHEY, CDR2 SVGAGI, per germline. The CDR3 totals 15 residues. V was trimmed by 2 bases and J by 3 bases, leaving 12 bases between them. The DNA for the CDR3 is TGTGCCAGCAGTTACCCGGGGGAAGCAACAGATACGCAGTATTTT. It is translated as CASSYPGEATDTQYF.

The chain has TRBV28 and TRBJ1-4, with 8 bases lining up with TRBD1. Germline V gene sequence: CDR1 MDHEN, CDR2 SYDVKM. CDR3 size: 14 residues. J lost 8 bases, V lost 5 bases, and 7 bases had no gene match. Here the CDR3 DNA reads TGTGCCAGCAGTACGGACAGGGCAGCGGAAAAACTGTTTTTT. It encodes CASSTDRAAEKLFF. The full variable domain, rest sourced from reference TRBV28 and TRBJ1-4, is DVKVTQSSRYLVKRTGEKVFLECVQDMDHENMFWYRQDPGLGLRLIYFSYDVKMKEKGDIPEGYSVSREKKERFSLILESASTNQTSMYLCASSTDRAAEKLFFGSGTQLSVL.

The rearrangement uses TRBV10-3 and TRBJ2-2, with D hard to call. CDR3 size: 14 residues. Germline CDR1 is ENHRY and CDR2 is SYGVKD. Trimming left V 10 bases short and J 0 bases short, with 12 bases between. The CDR3 DNA follows: TGTGCCACCCTCGGACCCTCGAACACCGGGGAGCTGTTTTTT. It yields the protein CATLGPSNTGELFF.

The chain combines TRBV9 with TRBJ2-7, with 8 bases identical to TRBD2. Looked up from germline, CDR1 is SGDLS and CDR2 is YYNGEE. The V segment lost 2 bases and the J segment 4 bases; nucleotides outside the gene matches: 11. CDR3 length: 16 residues. The CDR3 here is CASSVRSGSLGYEQYF. In DNA form, the CDR3 reads TGTGCCAGCAGCGTCAGAAGCGGGAGCCTCGGATACGAGCAGTACTTC.

This clone was seen only once. This sequence joins TRBV4-1 and TRBJ2-3; D uncertain. The V gene lost 0 bases and the J gene lost 2 bases, with 9 bases spanning the gap. Germline CDR1 is MGHRA and CDR2 is YSYEKL. The CDR3 loop spans 15 amino acids. CDR3 residues: CASSQDPGNTDTQYF. CDR3 nucleotides: TGCGCCAGCAGCCAAGATCCCGGAAACACAGATACGCAGTATTTT.

The V call is TRBV2, the J call TRBJ2-1, with D tentatively TRBD1 (5 bases). The CDR3 is made up of 11 amino acids. Germline V gives CDR1 SNHLY, CDR2 FYNNEI. V was trimmed by 7 bases and J by 12 bases, leaving 13 bases between them. The CDR3 sequence: CASKLQGMQFF. The CDR3 nucleotides read TGTGCCAGCAAATTGCAGGGAATGCAGTTCTTC.

V gene TRBV7-6 combines with J gene TRBJ2-2; weak D call: TRBD2 (5 bases). Germline V gene sequence: CDR1 SGHVS, CDR2 FNYEAQ. This CDR3 spans 11 amino acids. V lost 4 bases to trimming and J lost 8 bases, with 5 bases between them. The DNA for the CDR3 is TGTGCCAGCAGCTCGGGGGGGGAGCTGTTTTTT. Its translation is CASSSGGELFF.

This chain uses TRBV18 with TRBJ2-2, with D unresolved. The V and J ends lost 0 bases and 6 bases respectively, with 8 bases between them. Germline V CDR1 and CDR2: KGHSH, LQKENI. The CDR3 covers 14 residues. CDR3 in amino acids: CASSPPSVAGELFF. The CDR3 nucleotides are TGTGCCAGCTCACCACCAAGTGTAGCCGGGGAGCTGTTTTTT.

The chain uses TRBV6-5 and TRBJ1-6; TRBD1 might be the D (6 bases). Germline-derived CDR1 and CDR2 are MNHEY and SVGAGI. The germline V and J ends were trimmed by 6 bases and 7 bases, with 13 bases remaining between them. The CDR3 covers 14 residues. The CDR3 DNA reads as TGTGCCAGCAGGACGGACAGCCCCAATTCACCCCTCCACTTT. Encoded protein: CASRTDSPNSPLHF.

The chain recombines TRBV18 with TRBJ1-2, with D perhaps matching TRBD1 (5 bases). CDR3 length: 14 residues. V was trimmed by 3 bases and J by 8 bases, leaving 16 bases between them. Per the germline V gene, CDR1 is KGHSH and CDR2 is LQKENI. The DNA of the CDR3 is TGTGCCAGCTCACCCGAGACAGCCCCTTCAGGCTACACCTTC. It is translated as CASSPETAPSGYTF.

J is TRBJ2-3 and V is TRBV5-1, with TRBD1 matching 8 bases. V trimming: 0 bases; J trimming: 6 bases; junction bases outside the gene matches: 6. This CDR3 is 15 amino acids long. CDR1 and CDR2 (germline): SGHRS, YFSETQ. The chain's CDR3 is CASSLEAGGGDTQYF. The CDR3 nucleotides read TGCGCCAGCAGCTTGGAAGCAGGGGGCGGGGATACGCAGTATTTT.

V usage is TRBV18 and J usage is TRBJ1-6, with TRBD1 matching over 7 bases. This CDR3 region has 16 residues. Trimming removed 3 bases from V and 14 bases from J; junction bases left unmatched: 16. Germline V gene data show CDR1 as KGHSH and CDR2 as LQKENI. CDR3 sequence: CASSPFGVGGAWTLHF. The DNA for the CDR3 is TGTGCCAGCTCACCCTTTGGGGTAGGGGGCGCGTGGACCCTCCACTTT.

The V and J genes are TRBV18 and TRBJ2-1, with 7 bases matching TRBD2. CDR1 is KGHSH, CDR2 LQKENI, per germline. The CDR3 totals 15 residues. V was pared by 3 bases and J by 8 bases, with 10 bases of the junction left unmatched. The DNA of the CDR3 is TGTGCCAGCTCACCCCCCAGCGGGACCAACGATGAGCAGTTCTTC. The encoded protein is CASSPPSGTNDEQFF.

The rearrangement links TRBV6-6 to TRBJ1-1, with D perhaps TRBD1 (6 bases). This CDR3 is 12 amino acids long. CDR1 and CDR2 (germline): MNHNY, SVGAGI (reference sequence). V lost 6 bases and J 2 bases, leaving 7 bases between the germline ends. This CDR3 is CASRGANTEAFF. CDR3 in DNA: TGTGCCAGCAGGGGGGCTAACACTGAAGCTTTCTTT.

The rearrangement links TRBV28 to TRBJ2-5; D may be TRBD2 (6 bases). Germline-derived CDR1 and CDR2 are MDHEN and SYDVKM. The CDR3 length is 14 residues. Trimming shortened V by 6 bases and J by 4 bases, and 15 bases separated the two germline ends. CDR3 region: CASSPTGTPETQYF. CDR3 DNA: TGTGCCAGCAGCCCGACCGGGACTCCAGAGACCCAGTACTTC. The variable domain in full, with the rest retrieved from reference TRBV28 and TRBJ2-5, is DVKVTQSSRYLVKRTGEKVFLECVQDMDHENMFWYRQDPGLGLRLIYFSYDVKMKEKGDIPEGYSVSREKKERFSLILESASTNQTSMYLCASSPTGTPETQYFGPGTRLLVL.

The chain couples TRBV25-1 to TRBJ2-7, with 7 positions matching TRBD2. CDR1 is MGHDK, CDR2 SYGVNS, per germline. V lost 4 bases, J lost 0 bases, and 12 bases stayed unmatched. The CDR3 totals 17 residues. The CDR3 sequence is CASSASLGRENSYEQYF. As DNA, the CDR3 is TGTGCCAGCAGTGCCTCCTTGGGGAGGGAAAACTCCTACGAGCAGTACTTC.

CDR3 nucleotide sequence: TGTGCCAGCAGCGTAGCGGGGGGGGTGGATGAGCAGTTCTTC. Translating it yields CASSVAGGVDEQFF. The chain employs TRBV2 and TRBJ2-1, with TRBD2 matching over 11 bases. The CDR3 contains 14 residues. Germline V lookup: CDR1 SNHLY, CDR2 FYNNEI. V lost 6 bases, J lost 8 bases, and 6 bases stayed unmatched.

The chain couples TRBV5-1 to TRBJ2-3; D call uncertain. The CDR3 covers 16 residues. Germline CDR1 and CDR2: SGHRS and YFSETQ. Trimming pared 0 bases from V and 5 bases from J, leaving 16 bases between. The CDR3 nucleotides read TGCGCCAGCAGCTTGGTTGGGTGGTCAAACGAAGATACGCAGTATTTT. As protein: CASSLVGWSNEDTQYF.

This sequence joins TRBV7-2 and TRBJ1-5; D is unclear. Germline lookup yields CDR1 SGHTA and CDR2 FQGNSA. Deletions cut 5 bases from V and 5 bases from J, with 13 bases between. This CDR3 has 14 residues. Written as DNA, the CDR3 is TGTGCCAGCAGCCGAGGTGGTGGTGATCAGCCCCAGCATTTT. This gives the protein CASSRGGGDQPQHF.

Concerning this clone itself: Distinct nucleotide sequences in the sample also encode this CDR3. The chain has TRBV15 and TRBJ1-2; TRBD1 aligns across 7 bases. Germline CDR1 reads LNHNV; CDR2 reads YYDKDF (reference sequence). V dropped 1 base and J dropped 6; count of bases not matched to a gene: 2. The CDR3 consists of 13 residues. The CDR3 loop is CATSRAQGDGYTF. The CDR3 nucleotides are TGTGCCACCAGCAGAGCCCAGGGGGATGGCTACACCTTC.